The source of this TCR beta chain is a study of Tregs in tolerant kidney transplant recipients. About the research overall: The nonmyeloablative bone marrow transplants came from related graft donors, with transient mixed chimerism. Whole-study results and caveats: Biological reproducibility was not directly addressed, but technical replication error appeared minimal.

Per the germline V gene, CDR1 is MGHRA and CDR2 is YSYEKL. J gave up 2 bases and V 1 base, and 6 bases lay outside the gene matches. The CDR3 runs 17 residues. With respect to this clone: Antigen: not known.

Using immunoSEQ multiplex PCR, the repertoire was profiled, and TCRdb retains in-frame clones only, with some absent. The data hold 95,000 to 120,000 clones, with nearly 90% observed a single time. This rearrangement joins TRBV4-1 to TRBJ2-2, with 8 positions matching TRBD1. The TCR comes from a human donor who received a combined kidney and bone marrow transplant. Sequencing was performed on CD4+ T cells from blood, taken before the transplant. CDR3: CASSQAGGRGNTGELFF. The CDR3 DNA is TGCGCCAGCAGCCAAGCAGGGGGCAGAGGAAACACCGGGGAGCTGTTTTTT.